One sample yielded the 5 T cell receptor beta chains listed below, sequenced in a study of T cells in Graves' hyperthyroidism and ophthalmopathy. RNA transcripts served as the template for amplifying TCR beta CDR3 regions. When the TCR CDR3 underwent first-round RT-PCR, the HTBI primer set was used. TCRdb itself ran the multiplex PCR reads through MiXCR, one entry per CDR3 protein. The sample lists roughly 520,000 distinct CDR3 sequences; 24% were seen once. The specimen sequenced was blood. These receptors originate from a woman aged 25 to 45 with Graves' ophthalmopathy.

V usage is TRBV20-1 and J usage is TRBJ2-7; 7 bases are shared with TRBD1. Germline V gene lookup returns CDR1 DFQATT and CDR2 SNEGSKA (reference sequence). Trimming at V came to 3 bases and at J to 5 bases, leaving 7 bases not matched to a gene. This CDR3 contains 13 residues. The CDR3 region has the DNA TGCAGTGCTAGGACAGGGTGGGACCACGAGCAGTACTTC. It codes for CSARTGWDHEQYF.

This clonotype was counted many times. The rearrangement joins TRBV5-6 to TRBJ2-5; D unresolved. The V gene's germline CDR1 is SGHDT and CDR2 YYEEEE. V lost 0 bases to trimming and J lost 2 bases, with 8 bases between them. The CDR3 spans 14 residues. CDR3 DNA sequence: TGTGCCAGCAGCTTGGGTGGGATGCAAGAGACCCAGTACTTC. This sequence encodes CASSLGGMQETQYF. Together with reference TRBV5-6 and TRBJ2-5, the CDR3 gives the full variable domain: DAGVTQSPTHLIKTRGQQVTLRCSPKSGHDTVSWYQQALGQGPQFIFQYYEEEERQRGNFPDRFSGHQFPNYSSELNVNALLLGDSALYLCASSLGGMQETQYFGPGTRLLVL.

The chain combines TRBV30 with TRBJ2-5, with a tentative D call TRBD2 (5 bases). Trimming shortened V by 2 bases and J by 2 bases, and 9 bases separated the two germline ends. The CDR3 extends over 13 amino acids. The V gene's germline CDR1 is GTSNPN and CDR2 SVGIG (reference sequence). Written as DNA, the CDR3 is TGTGCCTGGAGTCAAGGACTTCAAGAGACCCAGTACTTC. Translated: CAWSQGLQETQYF.

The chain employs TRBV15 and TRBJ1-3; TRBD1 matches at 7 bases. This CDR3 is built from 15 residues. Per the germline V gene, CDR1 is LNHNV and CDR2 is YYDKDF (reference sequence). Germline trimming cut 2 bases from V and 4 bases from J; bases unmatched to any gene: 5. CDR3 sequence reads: CATSRRQGLGNTIYF. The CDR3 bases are TGTGCCACCAGCAGAAGACAGGGTTTGGGAAACACCATATATTTT.

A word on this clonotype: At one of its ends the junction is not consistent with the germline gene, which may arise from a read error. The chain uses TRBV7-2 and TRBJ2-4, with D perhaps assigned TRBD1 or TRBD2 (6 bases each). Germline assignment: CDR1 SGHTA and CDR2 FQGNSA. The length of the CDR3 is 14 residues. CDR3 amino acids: CASRPPGADNIKYF. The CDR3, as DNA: TGTGCCAGCAGACCCCCGGGGGCGGATAACATTAAGTACTTC.